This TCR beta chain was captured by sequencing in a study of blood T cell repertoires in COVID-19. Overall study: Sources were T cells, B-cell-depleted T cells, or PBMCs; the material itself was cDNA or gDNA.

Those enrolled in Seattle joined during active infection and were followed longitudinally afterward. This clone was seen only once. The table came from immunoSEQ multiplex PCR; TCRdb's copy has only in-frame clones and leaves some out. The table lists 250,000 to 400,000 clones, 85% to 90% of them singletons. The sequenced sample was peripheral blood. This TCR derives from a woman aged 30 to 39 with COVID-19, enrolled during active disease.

Written as DNA, the CDR3 is TGTGCCAGTAGTATCGGGGAGGGCAATCAGCCCCAGCATTTT. It encodes CASSIGEGNQPQHF. The rearrangement joins TRBV19 to TRBJ1-5; D unresolved. Trimming took off 3 bases at V and 2 bases at J, with 8 bases between the two ends. This CDR3 spans 14 amino acids. Germline V lookup: CDR1 LNHDA, CDR2 SQIVND (reference sequence).